What follows are 22 T cell receptor beta chains derived from one specimen sequenced in a study of neurological immune-mediated disorders. MiXCR, run by TCRdb on the 5' RACE reads, gives a single entry per CDR3 protein. Among 90,000 to 150,000 distinct CDR3 sequences listed, roughly 3.2% were seen once. Sample: PBMCs. The receptor source for this set is a woman in her twenties or thirties with multiple sclerosis.

The chain recombines TRBV4-3 with TRBJ2-7; TRBD2 matches at 7 bases. Germline values: CDR1 LGHNA, CDR2 YSLEER. The CDR3 consists of 17 residues. Losses at the gene ends were 0 bases for V and 5 bases for J; bases not matched to a gene: 13. The CDR3 DNA sequence: TGCGCCAGCAGCCAAGAAGCTCAATGGGCGGGAGCTAACGAGCAGTACTTC. Protein: CASSQEAQWAGANEQYF.

This clonotype was detected ten times or more. This chain links TRBV12-3 or TRBV12-4 with TRBJ1-4; D gene ambiguous. This CDR3 contains 13 residues. The V end was cut by 3 bases, the J end by 15 bases, with 17 bases between. CDR3 bases: TGTGCCAGCAGTTTCTCGACGGTACGAGATGTGTTTTTT. Protein: CASSFSTVRDVFF.

There are many counts of this clonotype. The genes are TRBV29-1 and TRBJ1-1; D is possibly TRBD1 (5 bases). Per germline, CDR1 SQVTM and CDR2 ANQGSEA. This CDR3 contains 13 residues. The V gene lost 4 bases and the J gene lost 0 bases, with 9 bases spanning the gap. CDR3 in amino acids: CSVGGGVNTEAFF. CDR3 bases: TGCAGCGTTGGCGGGGGGGTGAACACTGAAGCTTTCTTT.

This clonotype was seen ten or more times. The chain links TRBV10-1 to TRBJ2-5; TRBD2 is a possible D gene (6 bases). The CDR3 is 16 residues long. Germline lookup yields CDR1 WNHNN and CDR2 SYGVQD (reference sequence). The germline V and J ends were trimmed by 0 bases and 2 bases, with 13 bases remaining between them. The CDR3 protein is CASSESGGVEQETQYF. CDR3 DNA sequence: TGCGCCAGCAGTGAGTCGGGCGGGGTAGAACAAGAGACCCAGTACTTC.

In this sample, this clonotype turned up many times. The chain links TRBV20-1 to TRBJ1-5, with unresolved D. The CDR3 has 14 amino acids. Germline CDR1 is DFQATT and CDR2 is SNEGSKA (reference sequence). Trimming left V 3 bases short and J 2 bases short, with 11 bases between. CDR3 residues: CSASSGFGNQPQHF. CDR3 in DNA: TGCAGTGCTAGCTCCGGGTTTGGCAATCAGCCCCAGCATTTT.

At least ten counts were recorded for this clonotype. The chain joins TRBV7-6 to TRBJ1-1; the D is unclear. This CDR3 has 14 residues. From germline, CDR1 is SGHVS and CDR2 FNYEAQ. Trimming pared 5 bases from V and 1 base from J, leaving 11 bases between. The CDR3: CASSPPGTNTEAFF. The CDR3 DNA reads TGTGCCAGCAGCCCCCCCGGCACGAACACTGAAGCTTTCTTT.

This clonotype was observed at least ten times. CDR3 in amino acids: CASSRVGRRNTEAFF. CDR3 coding DNA: TGTGCCAGCAGCCGAGTTGGGAGGAGGAACACTGAAGCTTTCTTT. This chain links TRBV7-2 with TRBJ1-1; no clear D gene. This CDR3 has 15 residues. V lost 5 bases and J lost 1, with 14 bases in between. The germline V gene has CDR1 SGHTA and CDR2 FQGNSA.

The table lists this clonotype with many counts. The chain has TRBV27 and TRBJ1-5, with a weak D call TRBD1 (5 bases). The germline V and J ends were trimmed by 3 bases and 3 bases, with 9 bases remaining between them. The CDR3 has 14 amino acids. Germline CDR1 is MNHEY and CDR2 is SMNVEV (reference sequence). This CDR3 reads CASSFGGPNQPQHF. DNA of the CDR3: TGTGCCAGCAGTTTTGGGGGTCCCAATCAGCCCCAGCATTTT.

This clonotype was counted ten times or more. This chain uses TRBV7-2 with TRBJ2-7, with D perhaps being TRBD1 or TRBD2 (6 bases each). Germline V gene data show CDR1 as SGHTA and CDR2 as FQGNSA. Trimming stripped 5 bases from V and 4 bases from J, with 18 bases between. The CDR3 length is 15 residues. In DNA form, the CDR3 reads TGTGCCAGCAGCCTAAATGGGGGGCCCGTATACGAGCAGTACTTC. Its translation is CASSLNGGPVYEQYF. Supplemented by reference TRBV7-2 and TRBJ2-7, the full variable domain reads GAGVSQSPSNKVTEKGKDVELRCDPISGHTALYWYRQSLGQGLEFLIYFQGNSAPDKSGLPSDRFSAERTGGSVSTLTIQRTQQEDSAVYLCASSLNGGPVYEQYFGPGTRLTVT.

The sample holds many counts of this clonotype. The V and J genes are TRBV20-1 and TRBJ1-6; perhaps TRBD1 as D (6 bases). Germline V gives CDR1 DFQATT, CDR2 SNEGSKA (reference sequence). The V gene lost 5 bases and the J gene lost 5 bases, with 10 bases spanning the gap. The CDR3 runs to 13 residues. In DNA form, the CDR3 reads TGCAGTGCTCTCACAGGGCATAATTCACCCCTCCACTTT. This codes for CSALTGHNSPLHF.

The sample holds many counts of this clonotype. This CDR3 reads CASSLLRDRGQPDMNTEAFF. For the CDR3, the DNA is TGTGCCAGCAGTTTACTCCGGGACAGGGGCCAACCCGATATGAACACTGAAGCTTTCTTT. The gene calls are TRBV28 and TRBJ1-1; 10 positions agree with TRBD1. Germline V gene lookup returns CDR1 MDHEN and CDR2 SYDVKM. The CDR3 extends over 20 amino acids. V shed 2 bases and J 0 bases; nucleotides not matched to a gene: 15.

The chain is built from TRBV6-2 or TRBV6-3 and TRBJ2-1; 11 nucleotides align to TRBD2. Germline CDR1 and CDR2: MNHEY and SVGEGT. With V trimmed by 4 bases and J by 2 bases, 4 bases remained unmatched. The CDR3 contains 16 residues. Written as DNA, the CDR3 is TGTGCCAGCAGTTCACTACTAGCGGGGGCCTACAATGAGCAGTTCTTC. Translation: CASSSLLAGAYNEQFF.

This clonotype occurred many times. This rearrangement joins TRBV7-6 to TRBJ2-3; D remains unclear. Per the germline V gene, CDR1 is SGHVS and CDR2 is FNYEAQ. The ends were cut back, 5 bases at V and 0 bases at J, with 12 bases in the middle. The CDR3 consists of 15 residues. CDR3 loop: CASSRLRRSTDTQYF. CDR3 in DNA: TGTGCCAGCAGCCGGCTCAGGCGAAGCACAGATACGCAGTATTTT.

This clonotype was observed many times. The chain uses TRBV7-8 and TRBJ2-6; no firm D call. V lost 0 bases to trimming and J lost 3 bases, with 3 bases between them. This CDR3 spans 14 amino acids. CDR1 SGHVS and CDR2 FQNEAQ come from the germline V gene. CDR3 region: CASSLAGGANVLTF. For the CDR3, the DNA is TGTGCCAGCAGCTTAGCTGGTGGGGCCAACGTCCTGACTTTC. The variable domain in full, with the rest retrieved from reference TRBV7-8 and TRBJ2-6, is GAGVSQSPRYKVAKRGQDVALRCDPISGHVSLFWYQQALGQGPEFLTYFQNEAQLDKSGLPSDRFFAERPEGSVSTLKIQRTQQEDSAVYLCASSLAGGANVLTFGAGSRLTVL.

There are many counts of this clonotype. The chain carries TRBV7-9 and TRBJ1-6; D gene ambiguous. CDR1 is SEHNR, CDR2 FQNEAQ, per germline (reference sequence). The CDR3 loop spans 14 amino acids. With 5 bases removed from V and 7 bases from J, the gap between germline ends came to 12 bases. CDR3 in DNA: TGTGCCAGCAGCGACCGTCTGGGGAATTCACCCCTCCACTTT. Encoded protein: CASSDRLGNSPLHF.

Ten or more counts support this clonotype. The chain is built from TRBV6-2 or TRBV6-3 and TRBJ2-3; weak D call: TRBD2 (6 bases). CDR1 and CDR2 (germline): MNHEY, SVGEGT. The CDR3 has 16 amino acids. Between the trimmed V and J ends, which lost 6 bases and 0 bases, there was a span of 16 bases. This CDR3 is CASSQPLALSTDTQYF. The CDR3 DNA sequence: TGTGCCAGCAGCCAACCCCTAGCGTTAAGCACAGATACGCAGTATTTT.

This clonotype was counted many times. The V and J genes are TRBV3-1 and TRBJ1-1, with 7 bases fitting TRBD1. Germline-derived CDR1 and CDR2 are LGHDT and YNNKEL (reference sequence). With V trimmed by 4 bases and J by 5 bases, 10 bases remained unmatched. The CDR3 length is 15 residues. In nucleotides, the CDR3 is TGTGCCAGCAGCCCTTACGACAGGGCTCAGACTGAAGCTTTCTTT. This gives the protein CASSPYDRAQTEAFF. Together with reference TRBV3-1 and TRBJ1-1, the CDR3 gives the full variable domain: DTAVSQTPKYLVTQMGNDKSIKCEQNLGHDTMYWYKQDSKKFLKIMFSYNNKELIINETVPNRFSPKSPDKAHLNLHINSLELGDSAVYFCASSPYDRAQTEAFFGQGTRLTVV.

This clonotype showed up many times. The chain uses TRBV7-2 and TRBJ2-1; D unclear. The V and J ends lost 6 bases and 6 bases respectively, with 12 bases between them. This CDR3 comprises 13 residues. Per the germline V gene, CDR1 is SGHTA and CDR2 is FQGNSA. The CDR3 is CASRGSSANEQFF. In DNA, the CDR3 is TGTGCCAGCAGGGGCAGCTCCGCCAATGAGCAGTTCTTC.

This clonotype was seen many times. The gene calls are TRBV5-1 and TRBJ2-7, with 8 bases aligning to TRBD2. The ends lost 2 bases at V and 3 bases at J; junction bases unmatched: 4. This CDR3 spans 14 amino acids. Per germline, CDR1 SGHRS and CDR2 YFSETQ. The CDR3 nucleotides are TGCGCCAGCAGCTTTACTAGCGGTTACTACGAGCAGTACTTC. Amino acid sequence: CASSFTSGYYEQYF.

This clonotype was found many times. The V call is TRBV5-6, the J call TRBJ1-1; D is possibly TRBD1 (5 bases). Germline V gene sequence: CDR1 SGHDT, CDR2 YYEEEE. The CDR3 length is 18 residues. The V gene lost 0 bases and the J gene lost 0 bases, with 18 bases spanning the gap. CDR3 loop: CASSLAGGGTIMNTEAFF. The CDR3 DNA is TGTGCCAGCAGCTTGGCCGGGGGGGGGACGATTATGAACACTGAAGCTTTCTTT.

This clonotype occurred many times. This chain links TRBV27 with TRBJ1-6, with D perhaps matching TRBD1 (5 bases). Germline-derived CDR1 and CDR2 are MNHEY and SMNVEV (reference sequence). The CDR3 sequence is 15 residues long. V was shortened by 3 bases and J by 1 base, with 7 bases between the two germline ends. DNA for the CDR3: TGTGCCAGCAGTTTTTGGGGGTCCTATAATTCACCCCTCCACTTT. It specifies CASSFWGSYNSPLHF.

This clonotype appeared many times. This chain joins TRBV12-2 and TRBJ2-7; the table's D call of TRBD2 was not tested on the DNA. TRBV12-2 is a recognized pseudogene. The CDR3 is 13 residues long. The CDR3 loop reads CASRRLAGDEQYF. The CDR3 nucleotides read TGTGCAAGTCGCCGACTAGCGGGGGACGAGCAGTACTTC.